The T cell receptor beta chain under discussion was sequenced for a study of shared clonotypes between healthy human individuals. Across several immunoSEQ plates, the genomic DNA of each subset was split evenly. Per the study methods: Junction-only sequences without quality scores were provided by ImmunoSEQ, so filtering was different. TCRdb keeps only in-frame clones here, not all; method: immunoSEQ multiplex PCR. That table gives V, J and clone size, and the DNA gave D and trimming. Here the sample spans 950,000 to 1,100,000 clones, about 77% being singletons. Note on this clone: Its antigen is unidentified.

CDR1 and CDR2 (germline): SGHDT, YYEEEE. The length of the CDR3 is 15 residues. The J segment lost 9 bases and the V segment lost 3 bases, leaving 9 bases of the junction unmatched. Study-level points and caveats: What rarefaction showed was incomplete sorted-subset sequencing despite large depth.

Negatively enriched CD4+ T cells were divided by CD45RA into naive and memory. The J gene is TRBJ2-6, the V gene TRBV5-6, with 7 bases identical to TRBD1. The sample comprised memory CD4+ T cells sorted from blood. Subset: CD45RA-negative fraction. This TCR was sampled from a man aged 18 to 29 in good health. CDR3: CASSSDRARGNVLTF. CDR3 coding DNA: TGTGCCAGCAGCTCAGACAGGGCTCGAGGCAACGTCCTGACTTTC.